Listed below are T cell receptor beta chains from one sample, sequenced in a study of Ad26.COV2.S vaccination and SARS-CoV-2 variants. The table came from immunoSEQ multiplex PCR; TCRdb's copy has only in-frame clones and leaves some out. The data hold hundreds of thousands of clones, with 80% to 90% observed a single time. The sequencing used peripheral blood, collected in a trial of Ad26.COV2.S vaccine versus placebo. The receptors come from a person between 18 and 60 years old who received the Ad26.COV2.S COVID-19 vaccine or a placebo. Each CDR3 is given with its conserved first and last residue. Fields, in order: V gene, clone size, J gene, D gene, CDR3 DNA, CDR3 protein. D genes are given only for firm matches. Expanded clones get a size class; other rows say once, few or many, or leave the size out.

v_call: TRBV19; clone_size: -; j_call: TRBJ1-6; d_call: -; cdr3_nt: TGTGCCAGTAGCCTGGGTGGGAACAATTCACCCCTCCACTTT; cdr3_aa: CASSLGGNNSPLHF
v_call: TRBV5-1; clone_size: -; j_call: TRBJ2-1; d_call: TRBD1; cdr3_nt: TGCGCCACCTCCGGACAGGGTGATTCACGTGGGCAGTTCTTC; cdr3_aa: CATSGQGDSRGQFF
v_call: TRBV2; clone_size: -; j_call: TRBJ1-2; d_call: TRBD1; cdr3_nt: TGTGCCAGCAGTTTACACCGACAGGGCCTTCTTGGCTACACCTTC; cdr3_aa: CASSLHRQGLLGYTF
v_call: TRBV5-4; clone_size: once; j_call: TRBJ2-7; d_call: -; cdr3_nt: TGTGCCGCCGGGGCTCCGTCCTACGAGCAGTACTTC; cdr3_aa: CAAGAPSYEQYF
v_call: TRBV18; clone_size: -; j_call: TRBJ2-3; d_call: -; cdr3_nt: TGTGCCAGCTCACCCGGGACGGCCAGCACAGATACGCAGTATTTT; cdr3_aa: CASSPGTASTDTQYF
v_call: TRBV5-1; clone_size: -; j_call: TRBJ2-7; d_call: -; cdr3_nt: TGCGCCAGCAGCTTGGAGGCTATTTCCTACGAGCAGTACTTC; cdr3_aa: CASSLEAISYEQYF
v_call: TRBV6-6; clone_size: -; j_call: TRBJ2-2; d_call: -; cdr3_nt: TGTGCCACTTTCACCGGGGAGCTGTTTTTT; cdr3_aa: CATFTGELFF
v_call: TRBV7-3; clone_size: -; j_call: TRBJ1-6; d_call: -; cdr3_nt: TGTGCCAGCAGCTTAAATGGGGGGAGGGATTCACCCCTCCACTTT; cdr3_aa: CASSLNGGRDSPLHF
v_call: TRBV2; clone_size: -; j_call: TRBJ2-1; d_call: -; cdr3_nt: TGTGCCAGCAGTGCAGGTTGGAGCTCCTACAATGAGCAGTTCTTC; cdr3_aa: CASSAGWSSYNEQFF
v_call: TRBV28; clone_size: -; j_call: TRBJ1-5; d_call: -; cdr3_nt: TGTGCCAGCAGGCCGACAGACGACGGTCAGCCCCAGCATTTT; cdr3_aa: CASRPTDDGQPQHF
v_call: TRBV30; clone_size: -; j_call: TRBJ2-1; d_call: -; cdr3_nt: TGTGCCTGGAATAGGGGTTACAATGAGCAGTTCTTC; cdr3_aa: CAWNRGYNEQFF
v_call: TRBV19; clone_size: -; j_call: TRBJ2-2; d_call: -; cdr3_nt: TGTGCCAGTAGTATCTTCTTAGACGGGGAGCTGTTTTTT; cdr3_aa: CASSIFLDGELFF
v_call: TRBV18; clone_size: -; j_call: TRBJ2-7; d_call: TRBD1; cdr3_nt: TGTGCCAGCTCTCCACCGGAGGACAGGGGCTACGAGCAGTACTTC; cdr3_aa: CASSPPEDRGYEQYF
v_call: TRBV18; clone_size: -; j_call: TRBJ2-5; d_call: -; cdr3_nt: TGTGCCAGCTCTCCGGACACTTCGACCCAGTACTTC; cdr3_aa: CASSPDTSTQYF
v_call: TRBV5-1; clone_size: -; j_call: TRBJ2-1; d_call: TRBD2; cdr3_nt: TGCGCCAGCAGCTTCGGGGGGTACAATGAGCAGTTCTTC; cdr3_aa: CASSFGGYNEQFF
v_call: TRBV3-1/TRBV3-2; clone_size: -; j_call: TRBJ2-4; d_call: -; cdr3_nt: TGTGCCAGCAGCCACAGGGTAGCCAAAAACATTCAGTACTTC; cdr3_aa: CASSHRVAKNIQYF
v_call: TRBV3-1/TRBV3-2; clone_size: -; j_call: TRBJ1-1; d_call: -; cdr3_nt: TGTGCCAGCAGCCAAGAGAGTGTCCGGGTCGTTGGCGTGAACACTGAAGCTTTCTTT; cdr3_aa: CASSQESVRVVGVNTEAFF
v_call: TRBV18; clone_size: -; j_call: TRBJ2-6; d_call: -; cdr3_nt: TGTGCCAGCTCTTTGGTAAGGGCTGGGGCCAACGTCCTGACTTTC; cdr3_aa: CASSLVRAGANVLTF
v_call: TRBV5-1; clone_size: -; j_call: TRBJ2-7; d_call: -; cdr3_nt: TGCGCCAGCAGCTTGGAACCGGGACCCTATTACGAGCAGTACTTC; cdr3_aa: CASSLEPGPYYEQYF
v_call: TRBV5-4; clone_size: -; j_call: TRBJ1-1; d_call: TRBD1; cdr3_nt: TGTGCCAGCAGCTTACTGACAGGGCCTATGAACACTGAAGCTTTCTTT; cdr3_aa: CASSLLTGPMNTEAFF
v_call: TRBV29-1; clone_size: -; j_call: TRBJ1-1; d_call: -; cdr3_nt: TGCAGCGTGAACAGGGAACCTATGAACACTGAAGCTTTCTTT; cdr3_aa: CSVNREPMNTEAFF
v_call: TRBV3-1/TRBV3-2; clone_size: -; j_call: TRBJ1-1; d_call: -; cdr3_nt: TGTGCCAGCAGCCAAGATCGGGACCGGTCGGCTGAAGCTTTCTTT; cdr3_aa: CASSQDRDRSAEAFF
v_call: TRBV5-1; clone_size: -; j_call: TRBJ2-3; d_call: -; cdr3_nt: TGCGCCAGCAGCCCTCTCCTCACAGATACGCAGTATTTT; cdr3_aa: CASSPLLTDTQYF
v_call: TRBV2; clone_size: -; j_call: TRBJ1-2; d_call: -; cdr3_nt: TGTGCCAGCAGAGGACAGCTCAACTATGGCTACACCTTC; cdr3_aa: CASRGQLNYGYTF
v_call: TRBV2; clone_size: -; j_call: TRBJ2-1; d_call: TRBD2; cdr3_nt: TGTGCCAGCAGACGGGAGGGCCCCTACAATGAGCAGTTCTTC; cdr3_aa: CASRREGPYNEQFF
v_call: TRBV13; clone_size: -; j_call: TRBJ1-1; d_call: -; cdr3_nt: TGTGCCAGCAGCTTTGAGGGCTTGAACACTGAAGCTTTCTTT; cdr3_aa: CASSFEGLNTEAFF
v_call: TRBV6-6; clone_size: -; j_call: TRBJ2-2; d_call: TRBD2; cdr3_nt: TGTGCCAGCAGCCCGACTAGCCTGAACACCGGGGAGCTGTTTTTT; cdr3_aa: CASSPTSLNTGELFF
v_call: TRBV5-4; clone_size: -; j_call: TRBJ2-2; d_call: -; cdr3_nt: TGTGCCAGCAGCTTGCTGGCGGGGGCGCCCGCGGGGGAGCTGTTTTTT; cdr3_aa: CASSLLAGAPAGELFF
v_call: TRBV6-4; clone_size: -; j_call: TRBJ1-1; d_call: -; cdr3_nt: TGTGCCAGCAGCCGGGACCGGAACACTGAAGCTTTCTTT; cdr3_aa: CASSRDRNTEAFF
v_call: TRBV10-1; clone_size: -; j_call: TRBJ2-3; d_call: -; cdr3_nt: TGCGCCAGCAGAACAGACACTGGTACGCAGTATTTT; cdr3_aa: CASRTDTGTQYF
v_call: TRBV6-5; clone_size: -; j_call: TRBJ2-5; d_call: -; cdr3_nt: TGTGCCAGCAGGAAAGGGGCCCAAGAGACCCAGTACTTC; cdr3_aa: CASRKGAQETQYF
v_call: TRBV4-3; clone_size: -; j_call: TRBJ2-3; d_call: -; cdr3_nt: TGCGCCAGCAGCCAAGATGTGGGAACGCAGTATTTT; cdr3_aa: CASSQDVGTQYF
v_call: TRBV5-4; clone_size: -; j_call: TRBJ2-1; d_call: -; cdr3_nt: TGTGCCAGCAGACAGGGGGGGACTGTATTCAATGAGCAGTTCTTC; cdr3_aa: CASRQGGTVFNEQFF
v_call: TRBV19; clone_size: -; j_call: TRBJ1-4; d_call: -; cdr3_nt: TGTGCCAGTTGCTTAAAAGGAAATAATGAAAAACTGTTTTTT; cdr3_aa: CASCLKGNNEKLFF
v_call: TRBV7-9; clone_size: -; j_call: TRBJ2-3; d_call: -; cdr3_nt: TGTGCCAGCAGCCCGCGAGGGGGCGGGGTCTCAGATACGCAGTATTTT; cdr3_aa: CASSPRGGGVSDTQYF
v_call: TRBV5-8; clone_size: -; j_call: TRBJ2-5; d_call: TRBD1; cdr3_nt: TGTGCCAGCAGCCCGGGACGACAGGGGCTCCAAGAGACCCAGTACTTC; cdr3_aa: CASSPGRQGLQETQYF
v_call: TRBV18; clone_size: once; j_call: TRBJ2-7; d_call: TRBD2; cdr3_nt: TGTGCCAGCTCACCTGGGACTAGCGGCTCCTACGAGCAGTACTTC; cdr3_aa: CASSPGTSGSYEQYF
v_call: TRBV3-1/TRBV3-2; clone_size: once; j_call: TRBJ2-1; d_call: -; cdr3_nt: TGTGCCAGCAGCCAGCGGGGTGGAGGAGGGTACAATGAGCAGTTCTTC; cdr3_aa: CASSQRGGGGYNEQFF
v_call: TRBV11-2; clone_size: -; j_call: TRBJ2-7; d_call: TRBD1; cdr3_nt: TGTGCCAGCAGCACTCGGGACAGTATCTCCTACGAGCAGTACTTC; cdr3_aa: CASSTRDSISYEQYF
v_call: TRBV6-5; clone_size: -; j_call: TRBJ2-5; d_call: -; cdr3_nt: TGTGCCAGCAGTTCTGCGCGACAGCTACAAGAGACCCAGTACTTC; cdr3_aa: CASSSARQLQETQYF
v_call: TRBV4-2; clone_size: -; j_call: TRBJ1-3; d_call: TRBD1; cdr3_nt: TGTGCCAGCAGCCCAGGGACAGGGGAGTCTGGAAACACCATATATTTT; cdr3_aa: CASSPGTGESGNTIYF
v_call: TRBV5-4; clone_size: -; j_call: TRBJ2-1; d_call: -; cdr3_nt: TGTGCCAGCAGCTTTGAGTGGGCTGGCAATGAGCAGTTCTTC; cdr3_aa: CASSFEWAGNEQFF
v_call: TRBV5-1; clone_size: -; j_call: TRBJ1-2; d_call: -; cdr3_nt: TGCGCCAGCAGTCCGGCTCCAAACTATGGCTACACCTTC; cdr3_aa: CASSPAPNYGYTF
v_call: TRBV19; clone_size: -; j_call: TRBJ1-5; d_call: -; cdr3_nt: TGTGCCAGTAGTGTTAACAGTAGGGGCAATCAGCCCCAGCATTTT; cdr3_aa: CASSVNSRGNQPQHF
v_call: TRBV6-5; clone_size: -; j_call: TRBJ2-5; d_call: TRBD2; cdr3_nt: TGTGCCAGCAGGCCGGGACTAGCGAAGGAGACCCAGTACTTC; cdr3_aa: CASRPGLAKETQYF
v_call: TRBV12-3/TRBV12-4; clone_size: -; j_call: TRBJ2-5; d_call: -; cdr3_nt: TGTGCCAGCAGTTCAGCGGCTGGGGAGACCCAGTACTTC; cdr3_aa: CASSSAAGETQYF
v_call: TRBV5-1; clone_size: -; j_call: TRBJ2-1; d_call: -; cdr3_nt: TGCGCCAGCAGAACCGAGTGGGCTTCCTACAATGAGCAGTTCTTC; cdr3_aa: CASRTEWASYNEQFF
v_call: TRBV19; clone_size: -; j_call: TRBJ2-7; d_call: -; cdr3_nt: TGTGCCAGTAGTATCCGGGACACCTACTACGAGCAGTACTTC; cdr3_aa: CASSIRDTYYEQYF
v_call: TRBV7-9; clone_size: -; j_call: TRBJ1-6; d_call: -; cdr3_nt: TGTGCCAGCAGCTTAGGATCAGGCTCCTATAATTCACCCCTCCACTTT; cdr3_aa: CASSLGSGSYNSPLHF
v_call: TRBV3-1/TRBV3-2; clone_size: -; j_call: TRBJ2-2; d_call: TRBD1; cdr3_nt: TGTGCCAGCACCCCCGGGGACAGGTTGGGCGGGGAGCTGTTTTTT; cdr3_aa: CASTPGDRLGGELFF
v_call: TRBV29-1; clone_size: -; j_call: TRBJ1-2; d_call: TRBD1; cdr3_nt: TGCAGCGTTGAAGATCCCGACAGGGCGCCCTATGGCTACACCTTC; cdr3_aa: CSVEDPDRAPYGYTF
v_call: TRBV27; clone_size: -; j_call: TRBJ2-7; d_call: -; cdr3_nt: TGTGCCAGCAGTTTAGGAAGCACGGCCGAGCAGTACTTC; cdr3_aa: CASSLGSTAEQYF